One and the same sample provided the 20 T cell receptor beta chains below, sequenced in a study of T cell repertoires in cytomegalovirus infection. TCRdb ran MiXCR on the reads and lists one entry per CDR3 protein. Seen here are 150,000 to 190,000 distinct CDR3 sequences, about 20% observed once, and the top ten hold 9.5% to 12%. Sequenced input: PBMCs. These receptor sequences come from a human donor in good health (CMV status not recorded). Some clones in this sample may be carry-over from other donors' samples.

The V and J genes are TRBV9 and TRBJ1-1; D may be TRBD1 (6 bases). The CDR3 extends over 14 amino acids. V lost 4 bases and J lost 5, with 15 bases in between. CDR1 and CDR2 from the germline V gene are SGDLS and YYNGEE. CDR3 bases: TGTGCCAGCAGCCCCACAGGGCCGGGGACTGAAGCTTTCTTT. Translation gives CASSPTGPGTEAFF.

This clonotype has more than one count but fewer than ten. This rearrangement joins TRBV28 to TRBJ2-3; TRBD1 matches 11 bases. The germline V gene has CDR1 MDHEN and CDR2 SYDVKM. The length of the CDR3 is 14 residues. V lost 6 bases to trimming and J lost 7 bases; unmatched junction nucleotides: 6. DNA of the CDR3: TGTGCCAGCAGCCGGACAGGGGGCGCATATACGCAGTATTTT. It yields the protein CASSRTGGAYTQYF.

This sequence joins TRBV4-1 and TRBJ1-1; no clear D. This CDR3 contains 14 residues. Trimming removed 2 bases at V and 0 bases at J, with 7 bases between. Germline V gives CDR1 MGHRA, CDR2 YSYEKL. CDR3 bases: TGCGCCAGCAGCCAAACGGGGATGAACACTGAAGCTTTCTTT. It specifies CASSQTGMNTEAFF.

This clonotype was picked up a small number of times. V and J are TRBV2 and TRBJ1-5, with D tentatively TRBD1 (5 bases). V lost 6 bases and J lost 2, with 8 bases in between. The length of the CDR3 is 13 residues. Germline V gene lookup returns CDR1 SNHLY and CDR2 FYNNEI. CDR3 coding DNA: TGTGCCAGCAGCGGGGGGGGCAATCAGCCCCAGCATTTT. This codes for CASSGGGNQPQHF.

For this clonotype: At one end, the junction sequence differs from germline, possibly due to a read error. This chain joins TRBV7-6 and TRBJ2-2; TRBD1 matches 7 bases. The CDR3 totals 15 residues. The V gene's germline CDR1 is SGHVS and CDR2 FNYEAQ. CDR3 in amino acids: CVSRAQGFPTGELFF. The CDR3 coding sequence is TGTGTCAGCAGGGCACAGGGGTTCCCCACCGGGGAGCTGTTTTTT.

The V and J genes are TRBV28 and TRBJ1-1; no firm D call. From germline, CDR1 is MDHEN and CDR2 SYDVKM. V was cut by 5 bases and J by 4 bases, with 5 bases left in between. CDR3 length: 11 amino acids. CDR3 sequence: CASSPLTEAFF. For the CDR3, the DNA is TGTGCCAGCAGTCCCCTCACTGAAGCTTTCTTT. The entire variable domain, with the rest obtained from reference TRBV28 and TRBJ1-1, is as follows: DVKVTQSSRYLVKRTGEKVFLECVQDMDHENMFWYRQDPGLGLRLIYFSYDVKMKEKGDIPEGYSVSREKKERFSLILESASTNQTSMYLCASSPLTEAFFGQGTRLTVV.

CDR3 in DNA: TGCAGTGCTGGGGTCGGGGGGGAGAGCACAGATACGCAGTATTTT. Translated: CSAGVGGESTDTQYF. J is TRBJ2-3 and V is TRBV20-1; 8 positions match TRBD2. J was trimmed by 0 bases and V by 5 bases; bases with no gene match: 7. This CDR3 is built from 15 residues. Looked up from germline, CDR1 is DFQATT and CDR2 is SNEGSKA (reference sequence).

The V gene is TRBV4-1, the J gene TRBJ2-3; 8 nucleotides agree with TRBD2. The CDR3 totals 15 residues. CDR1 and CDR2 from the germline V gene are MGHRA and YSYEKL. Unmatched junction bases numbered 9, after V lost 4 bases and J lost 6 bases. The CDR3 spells CASSPEGLVIDTQYF. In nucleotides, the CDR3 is TGCGCCAGCAGCCCCGAGGGACTAGTGATCGATACGCAGTATTTT.

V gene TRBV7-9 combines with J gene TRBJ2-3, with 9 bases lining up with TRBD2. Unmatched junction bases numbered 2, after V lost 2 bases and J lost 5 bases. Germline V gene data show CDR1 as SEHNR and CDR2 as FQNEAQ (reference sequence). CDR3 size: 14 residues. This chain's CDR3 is CASSLLAGIDTQYF. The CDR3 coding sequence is TGTGCCAGCAGCTTACTAGCGGGGATAGATACGCAGTATTTT.

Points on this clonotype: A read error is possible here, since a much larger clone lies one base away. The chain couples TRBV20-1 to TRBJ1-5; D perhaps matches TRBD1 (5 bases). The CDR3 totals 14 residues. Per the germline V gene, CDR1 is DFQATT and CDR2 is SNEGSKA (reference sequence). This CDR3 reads CSAPPQGPGQRQHF. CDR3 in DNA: TGCAGTGCCCCCCCCCAGGGCCCAGGGCAGCGCCAGCATTTT.

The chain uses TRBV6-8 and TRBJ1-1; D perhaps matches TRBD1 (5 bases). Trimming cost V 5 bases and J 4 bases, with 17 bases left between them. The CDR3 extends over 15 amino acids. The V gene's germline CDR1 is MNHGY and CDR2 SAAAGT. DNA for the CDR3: TGTGCCAGCAGTACCCGGGGGGGGGGTGGCACTGAAGCTTTCTTT. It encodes CASSTRGGGGTEAFF.

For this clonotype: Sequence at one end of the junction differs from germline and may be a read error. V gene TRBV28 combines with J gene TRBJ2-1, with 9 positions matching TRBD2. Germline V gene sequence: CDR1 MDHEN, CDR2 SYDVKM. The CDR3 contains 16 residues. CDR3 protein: CATSSVTSGGYNEQFF. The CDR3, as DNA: TGTGCCACCAGTTCCGTTACGAGCGGGGGGTACAATGAGCAGTTCTTC.

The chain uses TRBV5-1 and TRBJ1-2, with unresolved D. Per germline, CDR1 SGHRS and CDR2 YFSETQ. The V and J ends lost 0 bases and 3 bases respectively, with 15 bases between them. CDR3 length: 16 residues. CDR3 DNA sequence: TGCGCCAGCAGCTTGGGTCGGCAGCACCCCGACTATGGCTACACCTTC. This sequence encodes CASSLGRQHPDYGYTF.

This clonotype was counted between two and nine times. The CDR3 sequence: CSAESGGAPDEQYF. The CDR3 bases are TGCAGTGCAGAGTCGGGAGGGGCCCCGGACGAGCAGTACTTC. This chain links TRBV20-1 with TRBJ2-7, with 8 bases that match TRBD2. Germline trimming cut 6 bases from V and 5 bases from J; bases unmatched to any gene: 12. The CDR3 is 14 amino acids. Germline assignment: CDR1 DFQATT and CDR2 SNEGSKA (reference sequence).

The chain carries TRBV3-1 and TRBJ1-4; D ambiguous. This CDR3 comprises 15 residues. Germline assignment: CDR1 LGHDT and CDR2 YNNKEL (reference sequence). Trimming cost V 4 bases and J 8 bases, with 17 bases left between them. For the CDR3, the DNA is TGTGCCAGCAGCCCAGTCGAGGGTCTGGAGGAAAAACTGTTTTTT. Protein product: CASSPVEGLEEKLFF.

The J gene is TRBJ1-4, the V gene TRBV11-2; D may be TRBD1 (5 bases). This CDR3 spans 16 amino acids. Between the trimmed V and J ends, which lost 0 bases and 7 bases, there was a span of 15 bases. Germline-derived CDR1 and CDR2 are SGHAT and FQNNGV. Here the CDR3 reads CASSLDGGGYSEKLFF. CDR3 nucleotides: TGTGCCAGCAGCTTAGACGGGGGAGGATACAGTGAAAAACTGTTTTTT.

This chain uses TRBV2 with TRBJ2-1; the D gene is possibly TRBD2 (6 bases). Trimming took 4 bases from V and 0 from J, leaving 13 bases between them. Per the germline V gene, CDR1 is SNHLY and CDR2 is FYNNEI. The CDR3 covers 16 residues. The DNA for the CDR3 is TGTGCCAGCAGTGGGGACTCTTGGGGCTCCTACAATGAGCAGTTCTTC. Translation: CASSGDSWGSYNEQFF.

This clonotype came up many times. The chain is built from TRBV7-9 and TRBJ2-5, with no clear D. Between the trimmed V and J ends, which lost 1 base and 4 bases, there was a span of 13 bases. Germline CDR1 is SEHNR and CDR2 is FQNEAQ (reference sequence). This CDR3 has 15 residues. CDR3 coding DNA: TGTGCCAGCAGCTTAGGAGAAGAGGTGAGAGAGACCCAGTACTTC. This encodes CASSLGEEVRETQYF.

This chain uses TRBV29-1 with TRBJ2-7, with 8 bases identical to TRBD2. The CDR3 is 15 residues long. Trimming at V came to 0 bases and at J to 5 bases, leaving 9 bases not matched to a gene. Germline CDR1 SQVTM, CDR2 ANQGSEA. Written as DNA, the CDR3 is TGCAGCGTTGAAGATCACCTTAGCGGGATAGACGAGCAGTACTTC. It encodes CSVEDHLSGIDEQYF.

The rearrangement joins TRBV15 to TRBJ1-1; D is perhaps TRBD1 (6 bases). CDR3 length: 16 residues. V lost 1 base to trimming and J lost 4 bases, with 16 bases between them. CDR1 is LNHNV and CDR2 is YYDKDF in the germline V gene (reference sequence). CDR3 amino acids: CATSRVVGRGATEAFF. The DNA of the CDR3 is TGTGCCACCAGCAGAGTCGTTGGGAGGGGGGCCACTGAAGCTTTCTTT.